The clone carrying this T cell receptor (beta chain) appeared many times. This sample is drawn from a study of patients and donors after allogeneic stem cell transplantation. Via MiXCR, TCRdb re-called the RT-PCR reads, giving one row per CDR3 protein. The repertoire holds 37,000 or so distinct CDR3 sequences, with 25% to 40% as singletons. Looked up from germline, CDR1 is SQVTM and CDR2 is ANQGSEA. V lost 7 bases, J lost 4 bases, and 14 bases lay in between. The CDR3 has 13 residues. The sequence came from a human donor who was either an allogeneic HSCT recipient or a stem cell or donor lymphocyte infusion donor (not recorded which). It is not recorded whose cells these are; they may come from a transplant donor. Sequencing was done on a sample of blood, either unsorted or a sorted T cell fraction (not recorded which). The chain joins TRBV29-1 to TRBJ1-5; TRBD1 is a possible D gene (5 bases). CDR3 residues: CSGGYGPNQPQHF. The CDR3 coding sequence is TGCAGCGGGGGGTACGGCCCAAATCAGCCCCAGCATTTT.